The TCR beta chain under discussion was sequenced for a study of identical twins. TCRdb reprocessed the 5' RACE reads with MiXCR, giving one entry per CDR3 protein. The sample records about 720,000 distinct CDR3 sequences, around a sixth being singletons. This clonotype was recorded at least ten times. The CDR3 loop spans 13 amino acids. Germline trimming cut 5 bases from V and 5 bases from J; bases unmatched to any gene: 4. The same sample was also studied in work on T cells expressing NK-cell markers.

Sequenced: PBMCs. The origin of this receptor is a woman between 18 and 29 years old in good health. The V gene is TRBV12-3 or TRBV12-4, the J gene TRBJ1-1; 8 positions match TRBD1. The CDR3 loop is CASSETGVTEAFF. CDR3 coding DNA: TGTGCCAGCAGTGAGACAGGGGTGACTGAAGCTTTCTTT.